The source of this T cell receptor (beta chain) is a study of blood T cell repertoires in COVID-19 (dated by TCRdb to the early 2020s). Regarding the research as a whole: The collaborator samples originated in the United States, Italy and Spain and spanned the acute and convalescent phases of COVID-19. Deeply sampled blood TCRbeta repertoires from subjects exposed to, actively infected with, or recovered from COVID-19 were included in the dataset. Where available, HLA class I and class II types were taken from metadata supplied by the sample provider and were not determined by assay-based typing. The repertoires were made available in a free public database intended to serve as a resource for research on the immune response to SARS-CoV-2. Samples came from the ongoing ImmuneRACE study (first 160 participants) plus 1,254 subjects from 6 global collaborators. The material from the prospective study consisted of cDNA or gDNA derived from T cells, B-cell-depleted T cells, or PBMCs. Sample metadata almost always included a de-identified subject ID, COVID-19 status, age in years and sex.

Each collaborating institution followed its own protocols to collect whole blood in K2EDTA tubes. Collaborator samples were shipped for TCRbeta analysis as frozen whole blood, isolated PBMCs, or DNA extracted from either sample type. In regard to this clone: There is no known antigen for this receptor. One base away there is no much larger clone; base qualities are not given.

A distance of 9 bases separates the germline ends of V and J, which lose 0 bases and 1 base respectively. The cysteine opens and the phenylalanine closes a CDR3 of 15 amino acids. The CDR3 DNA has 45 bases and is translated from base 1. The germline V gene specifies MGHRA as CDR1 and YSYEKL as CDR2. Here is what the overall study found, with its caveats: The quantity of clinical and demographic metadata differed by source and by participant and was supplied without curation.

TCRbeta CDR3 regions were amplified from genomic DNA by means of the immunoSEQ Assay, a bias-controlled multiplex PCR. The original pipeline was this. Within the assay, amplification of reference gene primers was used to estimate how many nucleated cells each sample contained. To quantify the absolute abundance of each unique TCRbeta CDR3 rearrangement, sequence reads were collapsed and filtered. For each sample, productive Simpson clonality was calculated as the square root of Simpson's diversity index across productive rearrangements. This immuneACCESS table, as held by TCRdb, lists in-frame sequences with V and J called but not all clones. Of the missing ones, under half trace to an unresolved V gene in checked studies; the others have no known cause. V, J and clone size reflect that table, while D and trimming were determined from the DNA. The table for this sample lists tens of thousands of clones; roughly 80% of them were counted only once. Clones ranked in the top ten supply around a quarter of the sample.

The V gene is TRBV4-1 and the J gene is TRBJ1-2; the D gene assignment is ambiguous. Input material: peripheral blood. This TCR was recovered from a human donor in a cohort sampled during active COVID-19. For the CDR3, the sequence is CASSQDGALNYGYTF. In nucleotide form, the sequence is TGCGCCAGCAGCCAAGATGGTGCACTTAACTATGGCTACACCTTC.